This T cell receptor beta chain was recovered during a study of control samples from healthy donors and cancer patients. V lost 6 bases to trimming and J lost 5 bases, with 19 bases between them. This CDR3 region has 15 residues. Germline CDR1 is MDHEN and CDR2 is SYDVKM. The protocol was immunoSEQ multiplex PCR, while the TCRdb copy is restricted to in-frame clones and leaves out a portion. The sample yields about 83,000 clones, 75% to 95% seen once. This TCR came from a man aged 30 to 45 in good health. The chain uses TRBV28 and TRBJ1-2, with a possible D match to TRBD1 (5 bases). Source material: blood. As DNA, the CDR3 is TGTGCCAGCAGCCGGCATGGGCAGGGAGGTTATGGCTACACCTTC. Translated: CASSRHGQGGYGYTF.